The 14 T cell receptor beta chains below come from one sample, sequenced in a study of PD-L1 blockade in urothelial cancer. Clones were read by immunoSEQ multiplex PCR, and TCRdb kept only the in-frame ones, dropping some. The sample consists of more than 95,000 clones, more than 70% of them appearing once. Documented time point: peripheral blood 6 weeks after treatment start. The material sequenced was PBMCs, taken around atezolizumab (anti-PD-L1) treatment. Receptors were obtained from a man in his forties or fifties with urothelial cancer.

The chain couples TRBV6-6 to TRBJ2-7; tentative D call: TRBD2 (6 bases). Looked up from germline, CDR1 is MNHNY and CDR2 is SVGAGI (reference sequence). The CDR3 totals 14 residues. V dropped 4 bases and J dropped 6 bases, with 16 bases sitting between them. The CDR3 coding sequence is TGTGCCAGCAGTTCCCAACCTTGGGAGGCCGAGCAGTACTTC. Residues: CASSSQPWEAEQYF.

The V and J genes are TRBV4-1 and TRBJ2-7; maybe TRBD2 (6 bases). CDR3 length: 13 amino acids. Trimming took off 1 base at V and 10 bases at J, with 14 bases between the two ends. Germline assignment: CDR1 MGHRA and CDR2 YSYEKL. The CDR3 is CASSQGQGGLQYF. The CDR3 DNA reads as TGCGCCAGCAGCCAAGGGCAGGGAGGCTTACAGTACTTC.

The CDR3 here is CAWGGPGQNSPLHF. CDR3 DNA: TGTGCCTGGGGGGGCCCGGGACAGAATTCACCCCTCCACTTT. V is TRBV30 and J is TRBJ1-6; 7 nucleotides line up with TRBD1. Germline V CDR1 and CDR2: GTSNPN, SVGIG (reference sequence). V shed 5 bases, J shed 7 bases, and the junction held 8 bases outside the gene matches. CDR3 length: 14 amino acids.

The chain links TRBV5-6 to TRBJ1-1, with 7 bases identical to TRBD1. Germline values: CDR1 SGHDT, CDR2 YYEEEE. The CDR3 contains 14 residues. V dropped 4 bases and J dropped 5; count of bases not matched to a gene: 8. The CDR3 loop is CASSPAGGRTEAFF. The CDR3 DNA reads as TGTGCCAGCAGCCCGGCAGGGGGACGGACTGAAGCTTTCTTT.

The CDR3 region has the DNA TGTGCCAGCTCACCCCGGGCAGGGCAAGAGACCCAGTACTTC. Protein: CASSPRAGQETQYF. This chain links TRBV18 with TRBJ2-5; perhaps TRBD1 as D (5 bases). From germline, CDR1 is KGHSH and CDR2 LQKENI. The germline V and J ends were trimmed by 3 bases and 2 bases, with 10 bases remaining between them. The CDR3 length is 14 residues. Together with reference TRBV18 and TRBJ2-5, the CDR3 gives the full variable domain: NAGVMQNPRHLVRRRGQEARLRCSPMKGHSHVYWYRQLPEEGLKFMVYLQKENIIDESGMPKERFSAEFPKEGPSILRIQQVVRGDSAAYFCASSPRAGQETQYFGPGTRLLVL.

The V call is TRBV18, the J call TRBJ2-3; TRBD2 aligns across 10 bases. The CDR3 totals 13 residues. V dropped 8 bases and J dropped 6; count of bases not matched to a gene: 5. Germline CDR1 reads KGHSH; CDR2 reads LQKENI. CDR3 amino acids: CASAPGLADTQYF. The CDR3 region has the DNA TGTGCCAGCGCTCCGGGACTAGCGGATACGCAGTATTTT.

The CDR3 loop is CACIGGGGRNTGELFF. The CDR3, as DNA: TGTGCCTGCATAGGCGGGGGAGGAAGGAACACCGGGGAGCTGTTTTTT. The rearrangement uses TRBV19 and TRBJ2-2; 7 bases are a match to TRBD2. CDR3 length: 16 amino acids. V lost 11 bases and J lost 1; bases outside the gene matches: 13. The germline V gene has CDR1 LNHDA and CDR2 SQIVND (reference sequence).

This clone was counted a few times. The chain recombines TRBV4-1 with TRBJ2-5; 15 positions agree with TRBD2. V trimming: 4 bases; J trimming: 5 bases; junction bases outside the gene matches: 11. This CDR3 has 18 residues. Germline V gives CDR1 MGHRA, CDR2 YSYEKL. CDR3: CASSPEGLAGGVLETQYF. CDR3 nucleotides: TGCGCCAGCAGCCCGGAGGGACTAGCGGGAGGTGTTTTGGAGACCCAGTACTTC.

This chain uses TRBV7-3 with TRBJ1-5, with TRBD1 matching over 7 bases. V dropped 5 bases and J dropped 4; count of bases not matched to a gene: 2. Germline values: CDR1 SGHTA, CDR2 FQGTGA. The CDR3 consists of 13 residues. The CDR3 region is CASSGTVNQPQHF. The CDR3 nucleotides are TGTGCCAGCAGCGGGACAGTGAATCAGCCCCAGCATTTT.

The rearrangement uses TRBV7-8 and TRBJ2-2, with D possibly being TRBD2 (5 bases). The CDR3 covers 16 residues. Between the trimmed V and J ends, which lost 5 bases and 7 bases, there was a span of 20 bases. The germline gives CDR1 SGHVS, CDR2 FQNEAQ. The chain's CDR3 is CASSPFAGQYVGELFF. The CDR3 DNA is TGTGCCAGCAGCCCCTTTGCGGGTCAGTATGTCGGGGAGCTGTTTTTT.

The chain carries TRBV19 and TRBJ1-2; no firm D call. Germline V CDR1 and CDR2: LNHDA, SQIVND (reference sequence). Trimming left V 2 bases short and J 5 bases short, with 15 bases between. The CDR3 spans 15 residues. CDR3 residues: CASSIYGERGYGYTF. CDR3 coding DNA: TGTGCCAGTAGTATATATGGTGAAAGAGGGTATGGCTACACCTTC.

The V and J genes are TRBV7-9 and TRBJ2-1, with TRBD2 matching over 8 bases. The V gene's germline CDR1 is SEHNR and CDR2 FQNEAQ (reference sequence). Germline trimming cut 2 bases from V and 5 bases from J; bases unmatched to any gene: 8. The CDR3 spans 16 residues. CDR3 sequence: CASSLWGGLANNEQFF. CDR3 DNA sequence: TGTGCCAGCAGCTTATGGGGAGGACTAGCCAACAATGAGCAGTTCTTC.

In this sample, this clone turned up once. The rearrangement joins TRBV28 to TRBJ1-5; D uncertain. The CDR3 runs to 15 residues. V was trimmed by 6 bases and J by 4 bases, leaving 16 bases between them. From germline, CDR1 is MDHEN and CDR2 SYDVKM. DNA for the CDR3: TGTGCCAGCAGGCCCTACGGTAGAGATAATCAGCCCCAGCATTTT. It yields the protein CASRPYGRDNQPQHF.

The chain recombines TRBV27 with TRBJ1-2; tentative D call: TRBD1 (6 bases). V lost 5 bases and J 5 bases, leaving 12 bases between the germline ends. The CDR3 extends over 13 amino acids. From germline, CDR1 is MNHEY and CDR2 SMNVEV (reference sequence). The CDR3 nucleotides are TGTGCCAGCAGTCCAGGGGTGGTTTATGGCTACACCTTC. This translates into CASSPGVVYGYTF.